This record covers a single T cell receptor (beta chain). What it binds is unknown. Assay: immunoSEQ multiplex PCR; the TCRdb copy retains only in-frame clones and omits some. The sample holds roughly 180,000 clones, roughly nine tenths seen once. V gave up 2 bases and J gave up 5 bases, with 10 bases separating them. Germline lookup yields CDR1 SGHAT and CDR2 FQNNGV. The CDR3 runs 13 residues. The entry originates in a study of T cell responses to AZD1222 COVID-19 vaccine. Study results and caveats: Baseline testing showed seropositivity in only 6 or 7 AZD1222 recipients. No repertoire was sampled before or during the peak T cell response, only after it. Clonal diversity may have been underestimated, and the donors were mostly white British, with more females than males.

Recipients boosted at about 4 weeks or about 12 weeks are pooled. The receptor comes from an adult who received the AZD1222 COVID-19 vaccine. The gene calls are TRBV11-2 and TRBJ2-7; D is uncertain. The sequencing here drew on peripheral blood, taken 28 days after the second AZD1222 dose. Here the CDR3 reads CASSLLRIHEQYF. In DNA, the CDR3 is TGTGCCAGCAGCTTACTCCGGATCCACGAGCAGTACTTC.